The clone carrying this T cell receptor beta chain showed up many times. The antigen remains undetermined. Individual cDNA molecules each received unique molecular identifiers attached to them. TCRdb recomputed calls from the 5' RACE reads with MiXCR, one row per CDR3 protein. This table has around 61,000 distinct CDR3 sequences, less than 14% appearing once. V lost 0 bases and J lost 1, with 7 bases in between. This CDR3 has 14 residues. Germline-derived CDR1 and CDR2 are SGDLS and YYNGEE. This record belongs to a study of early T cells in non-severe SARS-CoV-2 infection. The wider study: Sequencing used unsorted whole-blood bulk RNA, so chains lack pairing.

General study points: Clonotype matching in VDJdb favored anti-spike CD8 responses and did not capture private and CD4 specificities.

This chain connects TRBV9 to TRBJ1-1; D may be TRBD1 (5 bases). The sequence came from an adult who was a healthcare worker with PCR-confirmed SARS-CoV-2 infection or an uninfected control (not recorded which). Source material: whole blood. The CDR3 DNA reads as TGTGCCAGCAGCGTAGGACAGAGGAACACTGAAGCTTTCTTT. The encoded protein is CASSVGQRNTEAFF.